This entry concerns a single T cell receptor (beta chain). This clone was detected only once. Which antigen it targets is not known. No base qualities exist here, and no much larger clone lies one base off it. The germline ends are 7 bases apart after V is trimmed by 6 bases and J by 2 bases. The CDR3 goes from the cysteine to the phenylalanine over 13 residues. Only the CDR3 DNA is retained, 39 bases long and in frame from the first base. CDR1 and CDR2 are drawn from the germline V gene: KGHSH, LQKENI. The cohort consisted of approximately 670 healthy bone marrow donors. At the time of sampling, every cohort member was nominally healthy, though immune exposures that went unrecorded were likely present. The donor tested CMV seropositive and was one of the 289 seropositive cohort members. Each donor provided a peripheral blood sample, and peripheral blood mononuclear cells were used for TCR beta sequencing. Genomic DNA was extracted from the blood cell samples with the Qiagen DNeasy Blood Extraction Kit.

This entry belongs to a study of cytomegalovirus exposure and HLA in healthy donors (dated by TCRdb to 2015 to 2018). In the study overall: An earlier analysis of approximately 640 of the donors reported 250 to 300 Gb of sequence data and some 120 million unique TCR beta sequences from about 179 million T cells. Because of strong linkage in the cohort, five DR-DQ haplotypes were treated as single units for association and clustering. Of the roughly 400 genotyped donors, roughly 80% fell in the genetic ancestry cluster associated with self-reported Caucasian donors. Among some 400 genotyped donors of the cohort, an average of around 240,000 unique TCR beta nucleotide sequences was sequenced per donor, of which about 18% were non-productive. Alongside the repertoire data, information on donor age, sex, ethnicity and CMV serostatus was compiled. HLA typing included class I and class II loci at four-digit resolution. The aim of the study was to test whether cataloging public T cell receptors could identify signatures of past pathogen exposure. Rather than using new phenotypic data, the later analysis identified candidate immune exposures from TCR beta sequences and from how often those sequences occurred across donors. To study patterns of TCR occurrence, a later analysis re-analyzed previously published TCR beta repertoires from around 660 donors and added high-resolution HLA genotyping. Besides the first cohort of around 700 subjects, a separate validation cohort made up of over 100 different subjects was used. The number of donors typed differed by locus, with roughly 620-630 for A, B, C, DRB1 and DQB1, 522 for DQA1, 600 to 610 for DPA1, and approximately 470 for DPB1. An earlier analysis of 587 of the donors used high-throughput TCR beta sequencing to judge whether each TCR beta V gene segment behaved as functional or pseudogenic. About 320 gigabases of sequencing data and around 87 million unique TCR sequences were included in an early release covering about 620 HLA-typed donors. All discovery cohort repertoires had been generated on a single sequencing platform. Genome-wide SNP genotypes for about 65% of the roughly 670 donors were used in a later genetic analysis, which treated that subset as a discovery cohort. The study used immunosequencing to profile the T cell repertoires of approximately 630 subjects and linked those repertoires to cytomegalovirus serostatus. To predict cytomegalovirus infection status, the study combined high-throughput TCR immunosequencing, statistical association of individual TCRs with disease status, and machine learning. The paper as a whole reports these results and caveats: Because counts were too low, seventeen rarely observed V segments, including chromosome 9 orphons, were excluded from the earlier analysis of several hundred of the donors. According to the authors, the approach could potentially be generalized to other disease states and immunological phenotypes. A group of highly shared sequence variants was considered likely to be a technical artifact of the sequencing pipeline. In a later analysis, over 15,000 TCR beta sequences were associated with specific HLA alleles at a false discovery rate of 0.05. In both the original and validation cohorts, the classifier was reported to diagnose cytomegalovirus status with high specificity and sensitivity. A further reported finding was that TCR beta sequences accurately predicted the HLA-A and HLA-B alleles for most subjects in the first cohort. For the cohort, immune exposure information was limited to CMV serostatus. Some IMGT-functional V segments, including TRBV6-2 and TRBV6-3, could not be distinguished by the 87-base-pair reads and were therefore excluded. Three of the identified cytomegalovirus-associated TCR beta chains were confirmed in vitro to be specific for cytomegalovirus antigens. Most TCR sequences were seen in very few donors, while some public TCRs were found in many individuals. In a later analysis, the rate of TCR association differed among HLA loci, with DRB1 alleles having the most associated TCRs and HLA-C alleles having the fewest. Sequencing depth was assumed to be roughly uniform across donors in the presence/absence analyses, though that assumption may not hold. Compared with the roughly 700-donor mean, donors in an Asian-associated ancestry cluster had fewer N-insertions in productive TCRs, according to a later genetic analysis. A later genetic analysis associated a missense DCLRE1C variant with V-gene and J-gene trimming of TCR beta chains, and an independent cohort replicated the association. Correlated functional status among segregating V segments might be attributable to linkage disequilibrium, but an unknown experimental factor could not be ruled out. In a later analysis, several top co-occurrence clusters were reported to appear linked to parvovirus B19, influenza, CMV and Epstein-Barr virus. HLA typing was unavailable for some donors at each locus, so association tests used only the typed subset. The study listed 164 TCR beta chains as associated with cytomegalovirus. In a later analysis, HLA-associated TCR beta chains showed more clonal expansion and lower generation probabilities than non-associated chains that were equally common. When HLA alleles, especially DR and DQ, strongly co-occurred, TCR associations were difficult to assign to individual alleles. Broadly in line with IMGT annotations, most TCR beta V segments showed up in productive rearrangements about 90% or about 30% of the time in an earlier analysis of about 500 of the donors. Most CMV-associated TCR beta chains appeared to be HLA-restricted in a later analysis, and the HLA associations seemed to be driven largely by CMV exposure. In this cohort, only TCR beta chains were sequenced, and detectable features were limited by the absence of alpha or paired-chain data.

Receptor libraries were prepared by the immunoSEQ multiplex PCR assay. For the multiplex PCR, a mixture combining 60 forward primers for TCR Vbeta segments and 13 reverse primers for TCR Jbeta segments was used. Amplification of the CDR3 region of rearranged TCR beta genes was performed with a multiplex PCR assay on genomic DNA. On the Illumina HiSeq System, the amplified TCR beta libraries were sequenced as 87-base-pair reads. The authors' pipeline ran thus. A later analysis tallied 70 million to 100 million unique TCR beta chains across the 700 or so repertoires, and some 12 million of those chains were shared by two or more donors. To remove PCR and sequencing errors, raw reads were error-corrected and collapsed into unique sequences using a nearest-neighbor algorithm that merged closely related sequences. Alignment of CDR3 sequences to IMGT reference sequences was used to assign V, D and J gene segments. For a sequence to be retained, a match of at least six nucleotides was required to both a V gene segment and a J gene segment. A rearrangement was called productive if the CDR3 had no stop codons and remained in frame with V and J, and every other rearrangement was called non-productive. Following IMGT convention, CDR3 was defined as the stretch from the second conserved V-encoded cysteine to the conserved J-encoded phenylalanine. Sequences without an unambiguous match to a single V gene segment were excluded from the earlier analysis of several hundred of the donors. An earlier analysis of approximately 590 of the donors called V segments functional above 56.7% productive rearrangements and segregating when the between-donor standard deviation exceeded 5%. A statistical classification framework was built for diagnosing cytomegalovirus status from the catalog of TCR beta chain sequences. In a later analysis, TCR nucleotide sequences were compared against IMGT/GENE-DB human TR gene sequences so that V and J genes could be assigned. Using the TCRdist pipeline, a later analysis assigned CDR3 sequences along with most-parsimonious VDJ recombination scenarios. In a later analysis, each TCR beta chain was defined by its CDR3 amino acid sequence together with its V-gene family, and reads without a unique V-gene family were excluded. A later analysis removed several hundred highly shared, low-generation-probability nucleotide sequences to deal with suspected cross-contamination and a sequencing artifact. In a later analysis, a clonal expansion index was calculated for each public chain from normalized within-repertoire ranks of inferred template counts. Generation probabilities in a later analysis came from a VDJ recombination model fitted to out-of-frame rearrangements, and those results were checked against IGoR. In a later analysis, TCR-TCR, TCR-HLA and TCR-CMV co-occurrence was scored with hypergeometric tests, and a repertoire-size bias correction was applied to TCR pairs. To estimate false discovery rates, a later analysis permuted the HLA or CMV assignments 20 times. In a later analysis, co-occurring TCRs were grouped with DBSCAN, and TCRdist sequence similarity was added when clustering was performed within HLA-allele-positive subsets. Repertoires with fewer than 30,000 or more than 120,000 public chains were left out of co-occurrence clustering, as were about five repertoires with anomalous nucleotide sharing. This is the immuneACCESS table as TCRdb keeps it, with only in-frame sequences that have V and J called. A part of the clones is gone; compared with another copy, unresolved V genes explain less than half, and the rest is unexplained. Clone size and V and J calls were adopted from that table, with D and trimming inferred from the DNA. The sample includes approximately 300,000 clones, with roughly 81% observed a single time. 1.5% to 2.5% of the sample is taken by the ten largest.

The origin of this receptor is a woman between 35 and 50 years old in good health and CMV-seropositive. Recombination joined TRBV18 with TRBJ2-2; no D segment can be confidently identified. Sequenced material: PBMCs. The CDR3 loop reads CASSPSNTGELFF. The sequenced DNA: TGTGCCAGCTCTCCCTCTAACACCGGGGAGCTGTTTTTT.